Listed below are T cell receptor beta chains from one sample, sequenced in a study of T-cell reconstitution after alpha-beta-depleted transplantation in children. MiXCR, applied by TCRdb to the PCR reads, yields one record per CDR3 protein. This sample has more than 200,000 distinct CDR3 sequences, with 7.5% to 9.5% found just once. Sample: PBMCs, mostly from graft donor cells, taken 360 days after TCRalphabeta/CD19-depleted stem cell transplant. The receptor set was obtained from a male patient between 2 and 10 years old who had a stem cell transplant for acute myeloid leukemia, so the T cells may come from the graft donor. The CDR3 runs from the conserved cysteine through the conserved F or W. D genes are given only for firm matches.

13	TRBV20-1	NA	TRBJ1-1	CSAANQVNTEAFF
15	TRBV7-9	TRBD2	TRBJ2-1	CAMSPGLAGSHEQFF
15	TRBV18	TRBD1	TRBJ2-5	CASSQGTGVQETQYF
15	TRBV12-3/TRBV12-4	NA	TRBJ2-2	CASSLRPANTGELFF
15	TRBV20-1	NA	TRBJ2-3	CSAKSRVISTDTQYF
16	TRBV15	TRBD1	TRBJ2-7	CATSRDETGASYEQYF
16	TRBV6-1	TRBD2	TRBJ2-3	CASTKNLAGAGDTQYF
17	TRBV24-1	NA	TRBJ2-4	CATSDLFRSLAKNIQYF
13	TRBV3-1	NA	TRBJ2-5	CASSNVVQETQYF
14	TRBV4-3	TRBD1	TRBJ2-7	CASSSRDRIYEQYF
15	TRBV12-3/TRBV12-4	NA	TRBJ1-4	CASSFQAAGYEKLFF
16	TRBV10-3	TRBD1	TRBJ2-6	CAISRDRESGANVLTF
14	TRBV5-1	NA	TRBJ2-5	CASRRFQDQETQYF
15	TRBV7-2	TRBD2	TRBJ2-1	CASSLRREGYNEQFF
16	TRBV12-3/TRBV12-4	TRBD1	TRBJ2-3	CASKRTGEYGTDTQYF
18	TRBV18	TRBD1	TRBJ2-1	CASSPQGAGTGVYNEQFF
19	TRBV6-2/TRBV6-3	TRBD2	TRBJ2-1	CASSPTPGLAGNSYNEQFF
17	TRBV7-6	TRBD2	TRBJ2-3	CASSLGGRGSTTDTQYF
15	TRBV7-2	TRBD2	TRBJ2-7	CASSSPGLAVHEQYF
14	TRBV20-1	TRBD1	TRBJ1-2	CSARDDRVHYGYTF
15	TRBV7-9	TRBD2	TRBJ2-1	CASSSVSGGAFEQFF
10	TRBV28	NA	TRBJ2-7	CASSNYEQYF
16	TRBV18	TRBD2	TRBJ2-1	CASSRSGGSNYNEQFF
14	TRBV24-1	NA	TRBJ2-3	CATSDWDSTDTQYF
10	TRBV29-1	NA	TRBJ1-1	CSVVGGEAFF
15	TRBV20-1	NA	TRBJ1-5	CSVSWGGASNQPQHF
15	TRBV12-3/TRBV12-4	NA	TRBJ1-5	CASSFGALTNQPQHF
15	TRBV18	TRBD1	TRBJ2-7	CASSPSGTVVYEQYF
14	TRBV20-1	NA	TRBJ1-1	CSARDWPSHTEAFF
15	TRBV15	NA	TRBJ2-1	CATSRGGRSYNEQFF
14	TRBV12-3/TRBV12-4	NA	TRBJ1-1	CASSPYRAIGEAFF
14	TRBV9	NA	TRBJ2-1	CASSVDYLSGEQFF
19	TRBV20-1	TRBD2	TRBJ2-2	CSARSPGLAGGPRTGELFF
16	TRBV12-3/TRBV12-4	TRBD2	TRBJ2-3	CASSFRVAGGEDTQYF
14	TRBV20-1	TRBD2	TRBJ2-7	CSARALGRESEQYF
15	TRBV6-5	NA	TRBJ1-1	CASSYRTALDTEAFF
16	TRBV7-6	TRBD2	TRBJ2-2	CASSLELAELTGELFF
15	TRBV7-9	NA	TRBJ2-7	CASSPSTGRMYEQYF
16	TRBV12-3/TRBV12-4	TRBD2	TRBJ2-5	CASSLASLAGGETQYF
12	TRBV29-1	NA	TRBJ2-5	CSVDTKRETQYF
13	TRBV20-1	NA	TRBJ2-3	CSAKETGADTQYF
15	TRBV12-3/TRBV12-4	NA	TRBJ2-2	CASSFGGTNTGELFF
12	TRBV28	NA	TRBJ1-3	CASSSNGNTIYF
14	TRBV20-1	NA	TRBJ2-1	CSARLRDSYNEQFF
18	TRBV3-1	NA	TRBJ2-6	CASSQGGTSSSGANVLTF
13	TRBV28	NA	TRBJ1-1	CASSPGPYTEAFF
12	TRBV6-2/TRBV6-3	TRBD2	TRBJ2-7	CASRLAGYEQYF
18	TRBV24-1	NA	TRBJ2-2	CATSDYLRDNANTGELFF
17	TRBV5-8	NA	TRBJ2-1	CASSLWLFGETYNEQFF
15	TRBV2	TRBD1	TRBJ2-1	CASSEGTGRVNEQFF
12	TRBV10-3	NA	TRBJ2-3	CAISAGADTQYF
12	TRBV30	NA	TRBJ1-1	CAWSVGNTEAFF
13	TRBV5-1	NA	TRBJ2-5	CASSWSGKETQYF
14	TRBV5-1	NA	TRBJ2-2	CASISGSNTGELFF
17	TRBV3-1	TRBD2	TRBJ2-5	CASSRIRTSGAQETQYF